These 17 T cell receptor beta chains share one sample of origin, sequenced in a study of cytomegalovirus exposure and HLA in healthy donors. Amplification used 60 Vbeta primers and 13 Jbeta primers. The assay was immunoSEQ multiplex PCR, and TCRdb's table has in-frame clones only and misses some. The repertoire has about 150,000 clones, roughly 80% of them found once; the top ten carry less than 3%. Sequencing was done on a sample of PBMCs. Receptor source: a male donor in good health and CMV-seronegative.

The genes are TRBV28 and TRBJ1-1, with 7 bases aligning to TRBD1. Germline V CDR1 and CDR2: MDHEN, SYDVKM. This CDR3 is 14 amino acids long. V lost 2 bases, J lost 6 bases, and 6 bases stayed unmatched. The DNA of the CDR3 is TGTGCCAGCAGTTTAGACAGGGTGGTGGCTGAAGCTTTCTTT. Its translation is CASSLDRVVAEAFF.

This chain links TRBV28 with TRBJ2-3, with 10 nucleotides matching TRBD2. V gave up 3 bases and J gave up 3 bases; unmatched junction bases: 0. Per germline, CDR1 MDHEN and CDR2 SYDVKM. The CDR3 extends over 14 amino acids. The CDR3 is CASSLGLATDTQYF. DNA for the CDR3: TGTGCCAGCAGTTTGGGACTAGCGACAGATACGCAGTATTTT.

J is TRBJ2-5 and V is TRBV5-4; tentatively, D is TRBD1 (6 bases). The closer fit of TRBJ2-7 to the DNA end suggests the J call may be wrong. This CDR3 has 15 amino acids. CDR1 and CDR2 from the germline V gene are SGHNT and YYREEE (reference sequence). Here the CDR3 DNA reads TGTGCCAGCAGCGGGCGACAGGTCAGCTCCTACGAGCAGTACTTC. Translated, it gives CASSGRQVSSYEQYF.

The CDR3 spells CAIKTGPTGNEQFF. CDR3 nucleotides: TGTGCCATCAAGACAGGGCCCACAGGGAATGAGCAGTTCTTC. The gene calls are TRBV10-3 and TRBJ2-1, with 7 bases identical to TRBD1. Germline trimming cut 7 bases from V and 7 bases from J; bases unmatched to any gene: 10. CDR1 and CDR2 from the germline V gene are ENHRY and SYGVKD. The CDR3 is 14 amino acids.

This chain connects TRBV9 to TRBJ1-2, with D perhaps matching TRBD1 (5 bases). The CDR3 loop spans 14 amino acids. Trimming stripped 7 bases from V and 2 bases from J, with 15 bases between. Germline V gives CDR1 SGDLS, CDR2 YYNGEE. The CDR3 loop reads CASASGHRNYGYTF. The CDR3 DNA reads TGTGCCAGCGCATCTGGGCACAGGAACTATGGCTACACCTTC.

This rearrangement joins TRBV5-6 to TRBJ1-4; TRBD1 might be the D (6 bases). Trimming removed 0 bases from V and 10 bases from J, with 13 bases in between. This CDR3 has 14 residues. CDR1 SGHDT and CDR2 YYEEEE come from the germline V gene. The CDR3 is CASSLAGAVGKLFF. In nucleotides, the CDR3 is TGTGCCAGCAGCTTGGCAGGGGCAGTAGGAAAACTGTTTTTT.

This rearrangement joins TRBV19 to TRBJ2-1, with TRBD2 matching over 15 bases. Germline lookup yields CDR1 LNHDA and CDR2 SQIVND (reference sequence). V lost 9 bases and J lost 7; bases outside the gene matches: 7. The CDR3 runs to 15 residues. CDR3 amino acids: CASGLAGGPGNEQFF. Written as DNA, the CDR3 is TGTGCCAGCGGACTAGCGGGAGGGCCGGGGAATGAGCAGTTCTTC.

This rearrangement joins TRBV5-4 to TRBJ2-5; maybe TRBD2 (5 bases). The DNA end is a closer match to TRBJ2-7, so the J assignment may be wrong. Germline lookup yields CDR1 SGHNT and CDR2 YYREEE (reference sequence). The CDR3 has 14 residues. CDR3 region: CASSLTGNSYEQYF. Here the CDR3 DNA reads TGTGCCAGCAGCTTGACCGGGAACTCCTACGAGCAGTACTTC.

J is TRBJ2-5 and V is TRBV2; 11 bases agree with TRBD2. The germline gives CDR1 SNHLY, CDR2 FYNNEI. J gave up 1 base and V 3 bases, and 10 bases lay outside the gene matches. This CDR3 is 18 amino acids long. The CDR3: CASSDPSLAGAIQETQYF. In nucleotides, the CDR3 is TGTGCCAGCAGTGACCCCTCACTAGCGGGAGCCATCCAAGAGACCCAGTACTTC.

The chain links TRBV5-1 to TRBJ2-3; 15 nucleotides agree with TRBD2. Germline trimming cut 4 bases from V and 4 bases from J; bases unmatched to any gene: 7. The germline CDR1 and CDR2 sequences are SGHRS and YFSETQ. The CDR3 contains 17 residues. CDR3 bases: TGCGCCAGCAGCCCCGGACTAGCGGGAGGGGTCCCAGATACGCAGTATTTT. Its translation: CASSPGLAGGVPDTQYF.

The chain employs TRBV28 and TRBJ2-3; 11 bases are shared with TRBD2. Unmatched junction bases numbered 8, after V lost 6 bases and J lost 0 bases. Per the germline V gene, CDR1 is MDHEN and CDR2 is SYDVKM. The CDR3 length is 17 residues. The CDR3 loop is CASSSPGLAVSTDTQYF. The CDR3 DNA is TGTGCCAGCAGCTCCCCGGGACTAGCGGTCAGCACAGATACGCAGTATTTT.

The chain carries TRBV18 and TRBJ1-3; maybe TRBD1 (6 bases). The CDR3 loop spans 15 amino acids. Trimming took 6 bases from V and 0 from J, leaving 12 bases between them. Germline CDR1 and CDR2: KGHSH and LQKENI. CDR3 residues: CASSRDISSGNTIYF. CDR3 DNA: TGTGCCAGCTCCCGGGACATAAGCTCTGGAAACACCATATATTTT.

V and J are TRBV7-9 and TRBJ1-5; D not resolved. The germline CDR1 and CDR2 sequences are SEHNR and FQNEAQ (reference sequence). V was cut by 1 base and J by 2 bases, with 6 bases left in between. The CDR3 has 14 amino acids. DNA for the CDR3: TGTGCCAGCAGCTTAGGAGGAGGCAATCAGCCCCAGCATTTT. Translating it yields CASSLGGGNQPQHF.

The J gene is TRBJ1-2, the V gene TRBV19; maybe TRBD1 (6 bases). Germline assignment: CDR1 LNHDA and CDR2 SQIVND (reference sequence). This CDR3 has 12 amino acids. Trimming took 5 bases from V and 2 from J, leaving 6 bases between them. CDR3 DNA sequence: TGTGCCAGTAGTGACAGGAACTATGGCTACACCTTC. Residues: CASSDRNYGYTF.

The chain joins TRBV4-3 to TRBJ2-1; the D gene is possibly TRBD2 (5 bases). Per the germline V gene, CDR1 is LGHNA and CDR2 is YSLEER. The CDR3 is 14 residues long. Trimming took 1 base from V and 5 from J, leaving 9 bases between them. CDR3 sequence reads: CASSQARRDNEQFF. The CDR3 coding sequence is TGCGCCAGCAGCCAAGCTAGGCGGGACAATGAGCAGTTCTTC.

The genes are TRBV30 and TRBJ2-7, with TRBD2 identical over 7 bases. The germline V gene encodes CDR1 GTSNPN and CDR2 SVGIG (reference sequence). Trimming at V came to 5 bases and at J to 7 bases, leaving 11 bases not matched to a gene. The CDR3 consists of 13 residues. CDR3 nucleotide sequence: TGTGCCTGGTTCGAGGGGACGGGGGGAGAGCAGTACTTC. Translated: CAWFEGTGGEQYF. The entire variable domain, with the rest obtained from reference TRBV30 and TRBJ2-7, is as follows: SQTIHQWPATLVQPVGSPLSLECTVEGTSNPNLYWYRQAAGRGLQLLFYSVGIGQISSEVPQNLSASRPQDRQFILSSKKLLLSDSGFYLCAWFEGTGGEQYFGPGTRLTVT.

V is TRBV30 and J is TRBJ1-2, with 9 bases identical to TRBD1. The CDR3 contains 14 residues. V was clipped by 2 bases and J by 5 bases; unmatched bases: 6. CDR1 GTSNPN and CDR2 SVGIG come from the germline V gene (reference sequence). The CDR3 region is CAWSPGTGSYGYTF. The CDR3 region has the DNA TGTGCCTGGAGTCCCGGGACAGGGTCGTATGGCTACACCTTC.